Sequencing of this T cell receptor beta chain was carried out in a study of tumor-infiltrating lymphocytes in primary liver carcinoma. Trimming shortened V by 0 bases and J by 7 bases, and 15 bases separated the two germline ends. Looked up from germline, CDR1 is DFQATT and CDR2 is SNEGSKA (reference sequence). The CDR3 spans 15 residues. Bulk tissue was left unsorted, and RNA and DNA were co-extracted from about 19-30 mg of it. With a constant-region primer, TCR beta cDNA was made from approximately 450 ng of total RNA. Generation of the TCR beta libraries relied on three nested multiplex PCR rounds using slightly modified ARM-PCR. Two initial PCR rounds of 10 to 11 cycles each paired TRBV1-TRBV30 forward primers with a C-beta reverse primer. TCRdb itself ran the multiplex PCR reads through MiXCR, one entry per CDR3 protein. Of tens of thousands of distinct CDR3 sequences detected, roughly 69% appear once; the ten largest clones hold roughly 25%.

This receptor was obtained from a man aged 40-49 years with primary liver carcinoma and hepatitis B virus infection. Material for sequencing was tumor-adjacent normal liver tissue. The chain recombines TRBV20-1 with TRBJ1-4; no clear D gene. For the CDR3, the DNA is TGCAGTGCTAGAGATATTACCATTTCGGGTGAAAAACTGTTTTTT. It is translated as CSARDITISGEKLFF.